This T cell receptor beta chain came from a study of blood T cell repertoires in COVID-19 (dated by TCRdb to about 2020). With regard to the full study: Samples covering the acute and convalescent phases of COVID-19 were provided by collaborators in the United States, Italy and Spain. The repertoires were made available in a free public database intended to serve as a resource for research on the immune response to SARS-CoV-2. Subjects who had been exposed to COVID-19, were actively infected with it, or had recovered from it provided the deeply sampled blood TCRbeta repertoires that made up the dataset. Where available, HLA class I and class II types were obtained from metadata supplied by the sample provider rather than from assay-based typing. The prospective study material was composed of cDNA or gDNA derived from T cells, B-cell-depleted T cells, or PBMCs. The samples were drawn from two sources: the first 160 participants of the ongoing ImmuneRACE study, and approximately 1,300 subjects contributed by 6 global collaborators. The sample metadata nearly always contained a de-identified subject ID, COVID-19 status, age in years and sex.

For this clone: Its antigen is not yet known. Per-base qualities were not stored, and no clone one base away is much larger.

The immunoSEQ Assay, a bias-controlled multiplex PCR, was used to amplify TCRbeta CDR3 regions from genomic DNA. On the authors' methods: The number of nucleated cells in each sample was estimated by amplification of reference gene primers within the assay. Sequence reads were collapsed and filtered to measure the absolute abundance of every unique TCRbeta CDR3 rearrangement. Productive Simpson clonality was computed per sample as the square root of Simpson's diversity index over productive rearrangements. TCRdb limited this immuneACCESS table to in-frame rearrangements with V and J called. A share of clones is missing; checked studies link under half to unresolved V genes, and the rest is unexplained. V, J and clone size derive from that table, while D and trimming were established from the DNA sequence. This sample lists about 220,000 clones; approximately 85% were detected once. Of the sample, roughly 2.2% falls within the top ten clones.

CDR1 and CDR2 are read off the germline V gene as LGHNA and YNFKEQ. V ends up 0 bases short and J 7 bases short, with an unmatched junction base count of 17. The CDR3 measures 20 amino acids from cysteine to phenylalanine. CDR3 DNA only is kept here, 60 bases in frame from base 1. At one collaborating source in Seattle, patients were enrolled during active infection and were followed longitudinally through the course of disease. Whole blood was collected in K2EDTA tubes by collaborating institutions according to the institutions' own protocols. For TCRbeta analysis, collaborators shipped samples in one of three forms: frozen whole blood, isolated PBMCs, or DNA extracted from either of those sample types. On the study overall, not on this receptor specifically: Clinical and demographic metadata were provided uncurated, with the amount varying by source and participant.

The V gene is TRBV4-2 and the J gene is TRBJ2-1; TRBD2 lines up with 11 middle nucleotides. Sequences were obtained from peripheral blood. This sequence was found in a woman in her 70s with COVID-19, enrolled during active disease. The CDR3: CASSQDISGGAQLKVNEQFF. In nucleotides, the sequence is TGTGCCAGCAGCCAAGATATTAGCGGGGGGGCCCAGCTCAAGGTTAATGAGCAGTTCTTC.